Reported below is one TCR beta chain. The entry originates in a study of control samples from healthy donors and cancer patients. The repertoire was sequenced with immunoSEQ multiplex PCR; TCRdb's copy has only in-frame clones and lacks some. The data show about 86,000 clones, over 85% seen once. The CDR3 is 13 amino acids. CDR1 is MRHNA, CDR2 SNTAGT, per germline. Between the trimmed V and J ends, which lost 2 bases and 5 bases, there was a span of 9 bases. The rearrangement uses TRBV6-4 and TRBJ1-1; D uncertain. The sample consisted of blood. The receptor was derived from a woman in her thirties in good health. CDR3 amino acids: CASSDREQTEAFF. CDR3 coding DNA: TGTGCCAGCAGTGACAGGGAACAGACTGAAGCTTTCTTT.